Given below is one T cell receptor (beta chain) in context. Germline loops: CDR1 LNHDA, CDR2 SQIVND (reference sequence). V lost 9 bases and J 10 bases, leaving 19 bases between the germline ends. The CDR3 runs to 13 residues. These data come from a study of blood T cell repertoires in COVID-19. Whole-study context: Sample material is recorded as cDNA or gDNA derived from T cells, B-cell-depleted T cells, or PBMCs.

Study processing details: Amplification of reference gene primers was used by the study to estimate nucleated cell counts. TCRdb's copy holds only in-frame clones and misses some; the assay was immunoSEQ multiplex PCR. The DNA gave D and trimming, while V, J and clone size come from that table. The sample holds some 270,000 clones, roughly 90% seen once. Everyone who took part was 18 to 89 years old, and they came from 20 to 25 US areas. What was sequenced was PBMCs or T cells enriched from blood (not recorded which). The clonotype was recovered from a woman in her sixties who had recovered from COVID-19. V gene TRBV19 combines with J gene TRBJ2-1; D not resolved. The CDR3 coding sequence is TGTGCCAGCAACACCGGTCCCCCTAGGGAGCAGTTCTTC. As protein: CASNTGPPREQFF.